Listed here is a single T cell receptor (beta chain). These data are taken from a study of blood T cell repertoires in COVID-19. In the study overall: The United States, Italy and Spain were the sources of the acute and convalescent COVID-19 samples. PBMCs, B-cell-depleted T cells, or T cells provided the cDNA or gDNA that made up the material.

Methods used by the authors: Estimates of nucleated cell counts were drawn from the amplification of reference gene primers. Produced via immunoSEQ multiplex PCR; TCRdb's table is partial and in-frame only. V and J calls and clone size are those listed in that table; D and trimming were worked out from the DNA. The table has about 35,000 clones, over 70% seen once. Germline V lookup: CDR1 SGDLS, CDR2 YYNGEE. The CDR3 has 15 residues. The V and J ends lost 0 bases and 1 base, in that order; junction bases with no gene match: 3. Specimen: peripheral blood. This sequence was found in a man aged 80 or over with active COVID-19. This chain connects TRBV9 to TRBJ2-5; 7 positions match TRBD1. This CDR3 is CASSVAGTAQETQYF. CDR3 bases: TGTGCCAGCAGCGTAGCCGGGACAGCCCAAGAGACCCAGTACTTC.